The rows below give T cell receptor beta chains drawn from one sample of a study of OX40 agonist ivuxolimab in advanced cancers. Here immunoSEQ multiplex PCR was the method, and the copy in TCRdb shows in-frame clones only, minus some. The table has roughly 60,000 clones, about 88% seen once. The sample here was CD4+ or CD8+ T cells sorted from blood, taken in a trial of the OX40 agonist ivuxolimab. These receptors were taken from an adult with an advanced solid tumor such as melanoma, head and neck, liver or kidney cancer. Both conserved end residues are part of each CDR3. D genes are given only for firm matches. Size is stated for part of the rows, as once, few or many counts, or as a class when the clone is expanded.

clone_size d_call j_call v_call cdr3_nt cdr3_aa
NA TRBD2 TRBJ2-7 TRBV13 TGTGCCAGCAGCTTACTAGCGGGGGCATCCTACGAGCAGTACTTC CASSLLAGASYEQYF
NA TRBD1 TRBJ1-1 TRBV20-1 TGCAGTCGACAGGGAACTTTCTTT CSRQGTFF
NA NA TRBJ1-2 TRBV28 TGTGCCAGCAGTCCCCCGGACAGCCCTAACTATGGCTACACCTTC CASSPPDSPNYGYTF
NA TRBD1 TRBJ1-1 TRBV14 TGTGCCAGCAGCCCCCAAACAGGGGGGCAAGCCGAAGCTTTCTTT CASSPQTGGQAEAFF
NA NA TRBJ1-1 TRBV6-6 TGTGCCAGCAGTTACCCGGGGGCGAACACTGAAGCTTTCTTT CASSYPGANTEAFF
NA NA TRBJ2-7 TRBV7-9 TGTGCCAGCAGCTTAGAAGACGTCGCCTACGAGCAGTACTTC CASSLEDVAYEQYF
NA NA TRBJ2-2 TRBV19 TGTGCCAGTAAAGGGGGATTGGACAGAAACACCGGGGAGCTGTTTTTT CASKGGLDRNTGELFF
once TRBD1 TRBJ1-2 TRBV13 TGTGCCAGCAGTCTGACAGGGGCGGGCTACACCTTC CASSLTGAGYTF
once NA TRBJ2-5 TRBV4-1 TGCGCCAGCAGCCAAGGAGCCCTCCAAGAGACCCAGTACTTC CASSQGALQETQYF
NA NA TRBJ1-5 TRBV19 TGTGCCAGTAGTATTGAAGGGGGGCAGAGCAATCAGCCCCAGCATTTT CASSIEGGQSNQPQHF
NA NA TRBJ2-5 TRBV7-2 TGTGCCAGCACCCGACTTGTCCTGTTGGGTGGGGAGACCCAGTACTTC CASTRLVLLGGETQYF
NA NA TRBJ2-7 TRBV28 TGTGCCAGCAGCCTGCTACGATACGAGCAGTACTTC CASSLLRYEQYF
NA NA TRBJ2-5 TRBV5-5 TGTGCCAGCAGCTTGAGGGAGACCCAGTACTTC CASSLRETQYF
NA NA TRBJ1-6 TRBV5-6 TGTGCCAGCAGCTTGGGTCAGGCAGACGTTGTTTCACCCCTCCACTTT CASSLGQADVVSPLHF
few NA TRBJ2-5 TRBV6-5 TGTGCCAGCAGTCCACCGGACGGGACCGGGGAGACCCAGTACTTC CASSPPDGTGETQYF
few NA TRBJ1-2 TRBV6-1 TGTGCCAGCAAGCTCGGGAGCTATGGCTACACCTTC CASKLGSYGYTF
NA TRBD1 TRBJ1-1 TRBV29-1 TGCAGCGTTGAGGAGGGGGCCGCTGAAGCTTTCTTT CSVEEGAAEAFF
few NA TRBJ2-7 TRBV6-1 TGTGCCAGCCTGGGGGGAATTTTGGGTGGGGTCGAGCAGTACTTC CASLGGILGGVEQYF
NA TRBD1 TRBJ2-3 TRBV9 TGTGCCAGCAACACACACAGGGGGCCCCCAGATACGCAGTATTTT CASNTHRGPPDTQYF
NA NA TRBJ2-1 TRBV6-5 TGTGCCAGCAAGGGGAATGGAAATGAGCAGTTCTTC CASKGNGNEQFF
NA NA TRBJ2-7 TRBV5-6 TGTGCCAGCAGGTCCCGGGCCGAGCAGTACTTC CASRSRAEQYF
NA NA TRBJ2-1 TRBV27 TGTGCCAGCAGTAATGAACCCAATGAGCAGTTCTTC CASSNEPNEQFF
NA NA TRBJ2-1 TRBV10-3 TGTGCCATCACGGCTAGTAGGAGCAATGAGCAGTTCTTC CAITASRSNEQFF
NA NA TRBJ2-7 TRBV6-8 TGTGCCAGCAGTGAAGCAGGTTGGCAGTACTTC CASSEAGWQYF
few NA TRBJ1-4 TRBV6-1 TGTGCCAGCAGGGGGGGTTGGACCGAAAAACTGTTTTTT CASRGGWTEKLFF
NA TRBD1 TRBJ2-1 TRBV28 TGTGCCAGCCCCCCCGCAGGGGGCTACCAGGATGAGCAGTTCTTC CASPPAGGYQDEQFF
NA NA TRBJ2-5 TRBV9 TGTGCCAGCAGCGCCGGAATCTGGGGGGAGACCCAGTACTTC CASSAGIWGETQYF
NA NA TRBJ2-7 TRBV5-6 TGTGCCAGCAGCTTGGTCGGACAGCAAAGCTCCTACGAGCAGTACTTC CASSLVGQQSSYEQYF
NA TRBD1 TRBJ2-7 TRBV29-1 TGCAGCGTTGATAAAGGGGGCCTCTACGAGCAGTACTTC CSVDKGGLYEQYF
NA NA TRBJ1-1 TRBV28 TGTGCCAGCGGGAGCGTCGGCAGCTACACTGAAGCTTTCTTT CASGSVGSYTEAFF
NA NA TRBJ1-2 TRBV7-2 TGTGCCAGCAGCGTAGGCGGGTCAGCTAACTATGGCTACACCTTC CASSVGGSANYGYTF
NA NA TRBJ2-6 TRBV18 TGTGCCAGCTCAAGGTCCGGGGCCAACGTCCTGACTTTC CASSRSGANVLTF
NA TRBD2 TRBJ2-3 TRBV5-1 TGCGCCAGCAGCTCTAGCGGGGGGGCTACTAGCACAGATACGCAGTATTTT CASSSSGGATSTDTQYF
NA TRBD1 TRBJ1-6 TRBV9 TGTGCCAGCGCCCCGGGACAGGGCCATTCACCCCTCCACTTT CASAPGQGHSPLHF
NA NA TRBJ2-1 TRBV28 TGTGCCAGCAGACTGACAGGATTTTACAATGAGCAGTTCTTC CASRLTGFYNEQFF
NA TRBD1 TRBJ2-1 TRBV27 TGTGCCAGCAGTTCCGACAGGGCCTACAATGAGCAGTTCTTC CASSSDRAYNEQFF
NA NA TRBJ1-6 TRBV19 TGTGCCAGTAGTAACATGGGTTCACCCCTCCACTTT CASSNMGSPLHF
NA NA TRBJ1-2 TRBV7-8 TGTGCCAGTAACAACCTAGGAGGGGCGCTTGTATATGGCTACACCTTC CASNNLGGALVYGYTF
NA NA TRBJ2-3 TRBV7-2 TGTGCCAGCAGCTATCGGGTCCAGGATACGCAGTATTTT CASSYRVQDTQYF
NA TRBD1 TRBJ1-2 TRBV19 TGTGCCAGTAGTCGGGGACAGACGATCTATGGCTACACCTTC CASSRGQTIYGYTF
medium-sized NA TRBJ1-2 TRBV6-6 TGTGCCAGCGGTGCAGGGCAGTCCGGCTATGGCTACACCTTC CASGAGQSGYGYTF